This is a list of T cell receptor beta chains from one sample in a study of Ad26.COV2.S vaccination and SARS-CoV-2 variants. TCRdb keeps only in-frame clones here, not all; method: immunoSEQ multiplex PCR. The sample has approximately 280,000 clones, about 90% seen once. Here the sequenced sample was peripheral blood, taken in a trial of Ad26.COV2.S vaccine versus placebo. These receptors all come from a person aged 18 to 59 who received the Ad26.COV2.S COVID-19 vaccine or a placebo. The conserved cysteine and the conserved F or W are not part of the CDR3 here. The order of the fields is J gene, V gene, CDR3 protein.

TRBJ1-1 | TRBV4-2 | ASSQLQGAEAF
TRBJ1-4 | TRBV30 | AWSRRQGANEKLF
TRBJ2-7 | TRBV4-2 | ASSQAAGVTYEQY
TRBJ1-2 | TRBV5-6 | ASSPGPLGYT
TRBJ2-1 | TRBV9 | ASSSRLASYNEQF
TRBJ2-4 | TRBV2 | ASISGTRLWDKNIQY
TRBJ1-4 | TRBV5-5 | ASSRPGTSNEKLF
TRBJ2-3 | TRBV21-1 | ASSKAQGRNTDTQY
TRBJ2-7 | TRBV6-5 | ASRGDRERVDEQY
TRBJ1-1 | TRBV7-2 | ASSLVEGGTEAF
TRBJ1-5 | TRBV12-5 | ASGLGDSSNQPQH
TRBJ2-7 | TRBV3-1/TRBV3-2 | ASSQTPSGRAGEQY
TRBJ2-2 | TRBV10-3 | AISENRDTGELF
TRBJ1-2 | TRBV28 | ASSSPAGARDYGYT
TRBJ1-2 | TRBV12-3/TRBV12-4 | ASSLRGDYGYT
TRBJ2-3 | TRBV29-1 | SVERGSTDTQY
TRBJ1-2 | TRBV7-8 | ASSSPVGQGATRDSSYGYT
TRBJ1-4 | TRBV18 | ASSTDRTTKLF
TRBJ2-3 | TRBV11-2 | ASSPPGDTQY
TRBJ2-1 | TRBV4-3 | ASSRLTGYSYNEQF
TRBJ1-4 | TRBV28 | ASSSGPVREKLF
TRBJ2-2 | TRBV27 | ASSFTGTGFNGELF
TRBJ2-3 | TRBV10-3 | AIRGGTDTQY
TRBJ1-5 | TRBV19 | ASSIKGNQPQH
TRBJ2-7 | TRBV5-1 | ASSLGYDYEQY
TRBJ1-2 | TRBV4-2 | ASSQDSRGSDYGYT
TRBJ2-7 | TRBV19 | ASSQDLGGTSMYEQY